These 25 T cell receptor beta chains originate from one sample sequenced in a study of CD8+CD57+ T cells in acquired aplastic anemia. Patients selected for sequencing had displayed CD8+CD57+ cell expansion by flow cytometry. Researchers used genomic DNA as the template to profile TCR beta VDJ and CDR3. Using its own MiXCR run on the reads, TCRdb lists one record per CDR3 protein. The sample holds hundreds of thousands of distinct CDR3 sequences, about a third seen once. The sample taken for sequencing was sorted CD4+, CD8+, or CD8+CD57+ T cells (not recorded which) from PBMCs. Source of these receptors: a human donor with aplastic anemia.

This clonotype was observed a handful of times. The chain is built from TRBV5-1 and TRBJ2-5, with a weak D call TRBD1 (5 bases). V was cut by 9 bases and J by 0 bases, with 24 bases left in between. The CDR3 loop spans 17 amino acids. Germline CDR1 SGHRS, CDR2 YFSETQ. DNA of the CDR3: TGCGCCATCAATAGTTTCGACCCACAGGAATACCAAGAGACCCAGTACTTC. Translation: CAINSFDPQEYQETQYF.

This clonotype has only one observation. Because the CDR3 is missing its conserved closing phenylalanine or tryptophan, this is likely a read error. V is TRBV25-1 and J is TRBJ2-7; 8 bases align to TRBD1. This CDR3 is 16 amino acids long. V lost 4 bases, J lost 7 bases, and 15 bases stayed unmatched. CDR1 is MGHDK and CDR2 is SYGVNS in the germline V gene. CDR3 in amino acids: CASSGRADRAYEEQYC. CDR3 bases: TGTGCCAGCAGTGGCCGGGCGGACAGGGCCTACGAGGAGCAGTACTGC.

This clonotype has only a few counts. A much larger clonotype is one base distant, so this may be a read error. The CDR3 here is CASRLYQETQYF. CDR3 in DNA: TGTGCCAGCAGACTGTACCAAGAGACCCAGTACTTC. The chain couples TRBV2 to TRBJ2-5; D is unclear. Trimming shortened V by 6 bases and J by 0 bases, and 5 bases separated the two germline ends. Germline V lookup: CDR1 SNHLY, CDR2 FYNNEI. The CDR3 spans 12 residues.

There are many counts of this clonotype. The chain joins TRBV10-2 to TRBJ1-1, with D uncertain. The CDR3 has 15 amino acids. CDR1 and CDR2 (germline): WSHSY, SAAADI. The V end was cut by 6 bases, the J end by 0 bases, with 14 bases between. CDR3 amino acids: CASRSPTYMNTEAFF. The DNA of the CDR3 is TGCGCCAGCAGAAGCCCTACCTATATGAACACTGAAGCTTTCTTT.

The CDR3 reads CSPLDRGATDTQYF. The CDR3 nucleotides read TGCAGCCCCCTCGACCGGGGGGCCACAGATACGCAGTATTTT. The chain links TRBV20-1 to TRBJ2-3, with D perhaps matching TRBD2 (7 bases). There are 14 residues in the CDR3. CDR1 is DFQATT and CDR2 is SNEGSKA in the germline V gene (reference sequence).

This clonotype was counted a few times. J is TRBJ2-1 and V is TRBV9; 10 nucleotides agree with TRBD2. The CDR3 is made up of 17 amino acids. V shed 2 bases, J shed 8 bases, and the junction held 13 bases outside the gene matches. Germline V gene lookup returns CDR1 SGDLS and CDR2 YYNGEE. The CDR3 bases are TGTGCCAGCAGCGTTAGTAGCGGGGGGAAACCTACGGATGAGCAGTTCTTC. It translates to CASSVSSGGKPTDEQFF.

In its sample, this clonotype was seen once. The chain carries TRBV7-8 and TRBJ1-1; D is unclear. With 5 bases removed from V and 7 bases from J, the gap between germline ends came to 20 bases. The CDR3 covers 15 residues. Germline CDR1 reads SGHVS; CDR2 reads FQNEAQ. The CDR3 coding sequence is TGTGCCAGCAGCCCGCGGCGGAACAATAGACTTGAAGCTTTCTTT. Protein sequence: CASSPRRNNRLEAFF. The full variable domain, its missing parts supplied by reference TRBV7-8 and TRBJ1-1, is GAGVSQSPRYKVAKRGQDVALRCDPISGHVSLFWYQQALGQGPEFLTYFQNEAQLDKSGLPSDRFFAERPEGSVSTLKIQRTQQEDSAVYLCASSPRRNNRLEAFFGQGTRLTVV.

The rearrangement joins TRBV20-1 to TRBJ2-1, with D perhaps TRBD1 (6 bases). V dropped 2 bases and J dropped 9 bases, with 14 bases sitting between them. The CDR3 runs to 13 residues. Germline CDR1 reads DFQATT; CDR2 reads SNEGSKA (reference sequence). The CDR3 bases are TGCAGTGCTAGAAGTACAGGGCTCAGTGAGCAGTTCTTC. Translated, it gives CSARSTGLSEQFF.

The table lists this clonotype with many counts. The chain combines TRBV20-1 with TRBJ2-7, with a possible D match to TRBD1 (5 bases). Per germline, CDR1 DFQATT and CDR2 SNEGSKA (reference sequence). This CDR3 spans 13 amino acids. Trimming pared 0 bases from V and 2 bases from J, leaving 8 bases between. The CDR3 is CSARDAGPYEQYF. The DNA for the CDR3 is TGCAGTGCTAGAGATGCAGGGCCCTACGAGCAGTACTTC.

The rearrangement joins TRBV7-3 to TRBJ2-3, with 12 bases matching TRBD2. Germline-derived CDR1 and CDR2 are SGHTA and FQGTGA. Unmatched junction bases numbered 6, after V lost 4 bases and J lost 4 bases. This CDR3 has 16 residues. The CDR3 DNA sequence: TGTGCCAGCAGCTCTCAGACTAGCGGGGGTTCAGATACGCAGTATTTT. This gives the protein CASSSQTSGGSDTQYF.

There are many counts of this clonotype. The chain carries TRBV7-2 and TRBJ1-2; TRBD1 is a possible D gene (6 bases). The V end was cut by 5 bases, the J end by 4 bases, with 14 bases between. Germline CDR1 SGHTA, CDR2 FQGNSA. The CDR3 is 14 residues long. In DNA form, the CDR3 reads TGTGCCAGCAGCCCACAGGGTTTAGTCTATGGCTACACCTTC. This sequence encodes CASSPQGLVYGYTF.

At least ten counts were recorded for this clonotype. The V and J genes are TRBV2 and TRBJ1-5; the match to TRBD1 covers 11 bases. Losses at the gene ends were 8 bases for V and 0 bases for J; bases not matched to a gene: 6. CDR1 is SNHLY and CDR2 is FYNNEI in the germline V gene. The CDR3 is 16 amino acids. CDR3 DNA: TGTGCCAGCGCCGGGACAGGGGGACGTAGCAATCAGCCCCAGCATTTT. This sequence encodes CASAGTGGRSNQPQHF.

This clonotype was picked up many times. The chain combines TRBV2 with TRBJ1-2; tentatively, D is TRBD1 (5 bases). The CDR3 consists of 14 residues. V dropped 1 base and J dropped 6 bases, with 12 bases sitting between them. Germline CDR1 and CDR2: SNHLY and FYNNEI. The CDR3 nucleotides are TGTGCCAGCAGTGAAGACTCGGGGGTACATGGCTACACCTTC. Protein: CASSEDSGVHGYTF.

This clonotype was recorded many times. This sequence joins TRBV19 and TRBJ1-5, with TRBD1 as a possible D gene (5 bases). The CDR3 has 16 residues. Germline loops: CDR1 LNHDA, CDR2 SQIVND (reference sequence). V dropped 5 bases and J dropped 2 bases, with 16 bases sitting between them. Written as DNA, the CDR3 is TGTGCCAGTAGTCCTCACGTGAGAGGGGGCAATCAGCCCCAGCATTTT. Translated: CASSPHVRGGNQPQHF.

Worth noting for this clonotype: This CDR3 is missing its conserved last phenylalanine or tryptophan, likely due to a read error. It is unclear where the CDR3 begins or ends on the DNA, so no DNA is shown, and the CDR3 is as TCRdb lists it. The chain uses TRBV19 and TRBJ2-1; TRBD2 reflects the table's D call only, with no check against the DNA. The germline V gene has CDR1 LNHDA and CDR2 SQIVND (reference sequence). From its first to its last residue, the CDR3 has 10 amino acids. The CDR3 protein is CASSHGTSGV.

The table lists this clonotype with many counts. This sequence joins TRBV19 and TRBJ1-3; D gene unclear. V lost 4 bases and J 0 bases, leaving 7 bases between the germline ends. This CDR3 spans 14 amino acids. CDR1 and CDR2 from the germline V gene are LNHDA and SQIVND (reference sequence). In DNA, the CDR3 is TGTGCCAGTAGTACGAGGAACTCTGGAAACACCATATATTTT. Translated, it gives CASSTRNSGNTIYF.

This clonotype was counted ten times or more. This rearrangement joins TRBV20-1 to TRBJ1-2, with 8 nucleotides matching TRBD1. The germline gives CDR1 DFQATT, CDR2 SNEGSKA (reference sequence). V was pared by 3 bases and J by 5 bases, with 11 bases of the junction left unmatched. This CDR3 comprises 15 residues. The CDR3 DNA is TGCAGTGCTAGTCACCCAGGGGGCGGACGGTATGGCTACACCTTC. This translates into CSASHPGGGRYGYTF.

The chain couples TRBV7-8 to TRBJ2-7, with a weak D call TRBD1 (7 bases). V was cut by 6 bases and J by 4 bases, with 13 bases left in between. This CDR3 is built from 13 residues. From germline, CDR1 is SGHVS and CDR2 FQNEAQ. The CDR3 nucleotides read TGTGCCAGCAGATCGACAGGGAGGTACGAGCAGTACTTC. This translates into CASRSTGRYEQYF.

In the case of this clonotype: A read error may be the cause here, since a much bigger clone is one base away. This chain uses TRBV19 with TRBJ1-3, with D possibly TRBD1 on 5 matching bases. Looked up from germline, CDR1 is LNHDA and CDR2 is SQIVND (reference sequence). CDR3 size: 15 residues. As DNA, the CDR3 is TGTGCCAGTAGTATTGCGGGGGACTCTGGAACCACCATATATTTT. Translated: CASSIAGDSGTTIYF.

V is TRBV15 and J is TRBJ2-7; 7 nucleotides agree with TRBD1. There are 14 residues in the CDR3. V lost 5 bases to trimming and J lost 6 bases; unmatched junction nucleotides: 10. Germline CDR1 LNHNV, CDR2 YYDKDF (reference sequence). The CDR3 nucleotides read TGTGCCACCAGCGCAGACAGGGTCCTCGCCGAGCAGTACTTC. Translated, it gives CATSADRVLAEQYF.

This clonotype was seen repeatedly, ten times or more. J is TRBJ2-7 and V is TRBV29-1; tentative D call: TRBD1 (6 bases). There are 12 residues in the CDR3. V lost 2 bases and J 8 bases, leaving 13 bases between the germline ends. Germline V gives CDR1 SQVTM, CDR2 ANQGSEA. The CDR3 reads CSVEIRGGQQYF. CDR3 in DNA: TGCAGCGTTGAAATCAGGGGCGGGCAGCAGTACTTC.

As regards this clonotype: The missing conserved phenylalanine or tryptophan at the end of this CDR3 makes a read error likely. The chain couples TRBV19 to TRBJ1-1; a weak D match, TRBD1 (6 bases). The CDR3 is 14 residues long. The germline gives CDR1 LNHDA, CDR2 SQIVND (reference sequence). Trimming pared 8 bases from V and 11 bases from J, leaving 24 bases between. The CDR3, as DNA: TGTGCCAGTGCCAGAACCAGGACAGCCCTCGGGGCTTTCCTT. It yields the protein CASARTRTALGAFL.

This clonotype was counted only a few times. The V call is TRBV19, the J call TRBJ2-3, with 10 nucleotides matching TRBD2. The germline V gene has CDR1 LNHDA and CDR2 SQIVND (reference sequence). This CDR3 has 17 residues. The trim removed 1 base at V and 4 bases at J, leaving 8 bases unmatched. CDR3 residues: CASSIGSGGNLADTQYF. The CDR3 DNA reads as TGTGCCAGTAGTATAGGTAGCGGGGGGAATTTAGCAGATACGCAGTATTTT.

The chain has TRBV19 and TRBJ1-1; D gene unclear. Trimming stripped 7 bases from V and 6 bases from J, with 18 bases between. The CDR3 is made up of 14 amino acids. Germline CDR1 LNHDA, CDR2 SQIVND (reference sequence). As DNA, the CDR3 is TGTGCCAGTACAATGGGCAGGCCGAGGTCTGAAGCTTTCTTT. Translated, it gives CASTMGRPRSEAFF.

The table lists this clonotype with a few counts. This sequence joins TRBV19 and TRBJ1-4; no reliable D call. Germline CDR1 reads LNHDA; CDR2 reads SQIVND (reference sequence). This CDR3 has 15 residues. Trimming shortened V by 5 bases and J by 0 bases, and 10 bases separated the two germline ends. The CDR3 DNA is TGTGCCAGTAGTGCGGACGGATCAACTAATGAAAAACTGTTTTTT. Translated: CASSADGSTNEKLFF.